A single sample gave rise to the 19 T cell receptor beta chains below, sequenced in a study of blood T cells in healthy people across ages. It was with a sample-barcoded 5' primer and a J-beta primer mix that a second PCR of about 6 to 12 cycles was run. TCRdb redid the calling of the 5' RACE reads with MiXCR, one entry per CDR3 protein. The repertoire holds approximately 1,700,000 distinct CDR3 sequences, with more than 35% as singletons. Sequences were obtained from blood. Receptors originate from a human donor in good health.

V usage is TRBV9 and J usage is TRBJ1-2, with D maybe TRBD1 (5 bases). CDR1 is SGDLS and CDR2 is YYNGEE in the germline V gene. The V end lost 2 bases, the J end lost 8 bases, and 13 bases lay between the germline ends. This CDR3 contains 13 residues. This chain's CDR3 is CASSVDQGEGYTF. For the CDR3, the DNA is TGTGCCAGCAGCGTTGACCAGGGAGAAGGCTACACCTTC.

This clonotype showed up just a few times. The genes are TRBV7-2 and TRBJ2-1; D remains unclear. The CDR3 runs 15 residues. V was shortened by 1 base and J by 9 bases, with 16 bases between the two germline ends. The germline CDR1 and CDR2 sequences are SGHTA and FQGNSA. The CDR3 DNA reads as TGTGCCAGCAGCTTAGGCGCAGGTTTGTTCGGTGAGCAGTTCTTC. Translated, it gives CASSLGAGLFGEQFF. Full variable domain (outside the CDR3, taken from reference TRBV7-2 and TRBJ2-1): GAGVSQSPSNKVTEKGKDVELRCDPISGHTALYWYRQSLGQGLEFLIYFQGNSAPDKSGLPSDRFSAERTGGSVSTLTIQRTQQEDSAVYLCASSLGAGLFGEQFFGPGTRLTVL.

This clonotype has a count of ten or more. V gene TRBV7-9 combines with J gene TRBJ2-3, with D perhaps TRBD1 (6 bases). The CDR3 spans 15 residues. V was trimmed by 1 base and J by 0 bases, leaving 8 bases between them. CDR1 is SEHNR and CDR2 is FQNEAQ in the germline V gene (reference sequence). The CDR3 DNA reads TGTGCCAGCAGCTTAGGGACAGCTAGCACAGATACGCAGTATTTT. Translating it yields CASSLGTASTDTQYF.

The chain is built from TRBV20-1 and TRBJ2-5, with a tentative D call TRBD1 (5 bases). The J call may be in error: the DNA end matches TRBJ2-7 better. Germline V gene data show CDR1 as DFQATT and CDR2 as SNEGSKA (reference sequence). CDR3 length: 12 amino acids. The CDR3 is CSPGHYPYEQYF. CDR3 in DNA: TGCAGTCCAGGACACTATCCCTACGAGCAGTACTTC.

The gene calls are TRBV9 and TRBJ2-5, with D possibly being TRBD1 (5 bases). Deletions cut 2 bases from V and 1 base from J, with 12 bases between. Germline assignment: CDR1 SGDLS and CDR2 YYNGEE. CDR3 length: 15 amino acids. Written as DNA, the CDR3 is TGTGCCAGCAGCGTTCGTGGGGCCTCCCAAGAGACCCAGTACTTC. Translating it yields CASSVRGASQETQYF.

The chain joins TRBV24-1 to TRBJ2-1; D is possibly TRBD2 (5 bases). Trimming shortened V by 2 bases and J by 9 bases, and 10 bases separated the two germline ends. The CDR3 extends over 13 amino acids. Germline values: CDR1 KGHDR, CDR2 SFDVKD. CDR3 DNA: TGTGCCACCAGTGATTCTAGCCCCGGTGAGCAGTTCTTC. It yields the protein CATSDSSPGEQFF.

This chain joins TRBV16 and TRBJ1-5; D unclear. Germline CDR1 KGHSY, CDR2 FQNENV. V was pared by 2 bases and J by 6 bases, with 8 bases between. The CDR3 contains 13 residues. CDR3 region: CASSQSRVQPQHF. DNA for the CDR3: TGTGCCAGCAGCCAAAGTCGGGTTCAGCCCCAGCATTTT.

V usage is TRBV12-3 or TRBV12-4 and J usage is TRBJ2-5; TRBD2 aligns across 12 bases. This CDR3 contains 17 residues. V shed 6 bases and J 1 base; nucleotides not matched to a gene: 9. CDR3 amino acids: CASSPGLAGTLQETQYF. The CDR3 DNA follows: TGTGCCAGCAGCCCCGGACTAGCGGGGACACTCCAAGAGACCCAGTACTTC.

This clonotype has more than one count but fewer than ten. This chain links TRBV7-3 with TRBJ2-1; the D is unclear. Trimming took 4 bases from V and 4 from J, leaving 14 bases between them. The length of the CDR3 is 15 residues. CDR1 and CDR2 from the germline V gene are SGHTA and FQGTGA. CDR3 sequence: CASSSGSAKYNEQFF. The CDR3 DNA reads as TGTGCCAGCAGCTCCGGGTCCGCAAAATACAATGAGCAGTTCTTC. Supplemented by reference TRBV7-3 and TRBJ2-1, the full variable domain reads GAGVSQTPSNKVTEKGKYVELRCDPISGHTALYWYRQSLGQGPEFLIYFQGTGAADDSGLPNDRFFAVRPEGSVSTLKIQRTERGDSAVYLCASSSGSAKYNEQFFGPGTRLTVL.

CDR3: CASGRGSPPHEQYF. CDR3 in DNA: TGTGCCAGCGGAAGGGGAAGCCCGCCCCACGAGCAGTACTTC. The chain links TRBV7-3 to TRBJ2-7, with a weak D call TRBD1 (5 bases). The CDR3 consists of 14 residues. The ends were cut back, 8 bases at V and 5 bases at J, with 19 bases in the middle. Germline CDR1 SGHTA, CDR2 FQGTGA.

The V gene is TRBV12-3 or TRBV12-4, the J gene TRBJ2-7; 8 nucleotides agree with TRBD1. The junction had 9 bases not matched to a gene; V was cut back by 3 bases and J by 5 bases. This CDR3 spans 15 amino acids. The CDR3 here is CASSFRPTGADEQYF. CDR3 nucleotides: TGTGCCAGCAGTTTCAGGCCGACAGGGGCGGACGAGCAGTACTTC.

This clonotype was observed at least ten times. This chain links TRBV7-2 with TRBJ2-7; TRBD1 matches at 7 bases. The germline gives CDR1 SGHTA, CDR2 FQGNSA. Germline trimming cut 1 base from V and 3 bases from J; bases unmatched to any gene: 3. CDR3 length: 14 residues. The CDR3 DNA reads as TGTGCCAGCAGCTTAGGGACAGGTTACTACGAGCAGTACTTC. Protein sequence: CASSLGTGYYEQYF. Looking up the rest from reference TRBV7-2 and TRBJ2-7 gives the full variable domain: GAGVSQSPSNKVTEKGKDVELRCDPISGHTALYWYRQSLGQGLEFLIYFQGNSAPDKSGLPSDRFSAERTGGSVSTLTIQRTQQEDSAVYLCASSLGTGYYEQYFGPGTRLTVT.

J is TRBJ1-1 and V is TRBV12-3 or TRBV12-4; unclear D gene. The CDR3 length is 14 residues. V shed 5 bases and J shed 7 bases, with 17 bases lying between them. The CDR3 reads CASSLRLLGLEAFF. Written as DNA, the CDR3 is TGTGCCAGCAGTCTTCGACTGCTCGGGCTTGAAGCTTTCTTT.

This rearrangement joins TRBV20-1 to TRBJ1-1; D is unresolved. V lost 0 bases, J lost 3 bases, and 14 bases lay in between. The CDR3 length is 15 residues. CDR1 DFQATT and CDR2 SNEGSKA come from the germline V gene (reference sequence). The CDR3 DNA sequence: TGCAGTGCTAGAGAAAGTTCCATAGGGTACACTGAAGCTTTCTTT. This codes for CSARESSIGYTEAFF.

The chain combines TRBV6-1 with TRBJ1-5; D remains unclear. Germline V gene lookup returns CDR1 MNHNS and CDR2 SASEGT. The ends were cut back, 6 bases at V and 4 bases at J, with 13 bases in the middle. The CDR3 has 14 amino acids. CDR3 protein: CASSASRSNQPQHF. The CDR3 DNA is TGTGCCAGCAGCGCCTCACGTTCAAATCAGCCCCAGCATTTT.

This clonotype was counted only a few times. This chain connects TRBV4-3 to TRBJ2-1; possibly TRBD2 for D (6 bases). The CDR3 covers 16 residues. V was pared by 1 base and J by 3 bases, with 13 bases between. The germline CDR1 and CDR2 sequences are LGHNA and YSLEER. The CDR3 nucleotides read TGCGCCAGCAGCCAAGGACCTAGCGACGTCTACAATGAGCAGTTCTTC. Protein: CASSQGPSDVYNEQFF.

J is TRBJ2-7 and V is TRBV5-1, with TRBD1 matching over 8 bases. With the DNA end fitting TRBJ2-5 better, the J assignment may be wrong. Germline V gene data show CDR1 as SGHRS and CDR2 as YFSETQ. The CDR3 is 14 amino acids. In DNA, the CDR3 is TGCGCCAGCAGCTTGGCAGGGGGCGACGAGACCCAGTACTTC. Translating gives CASSLAGGDETQYF.

This clonotype was detected many times. This chain links TRBV10-3 with TRBJ2-7, with 11 bases lining up with TRBD1. The trim removed 5 bases at V and 4 bases at J, leaving 7 bases unmatched. Per germline, CDR1 ENHRY and CDR2 SYGVKD. This CDR3 has 15 residues. CDR3 amino acids: CAISKPGTGGYEQYF. DNA for the CDR3: TGTGCCATCAGTAAACCCGGGACAGGGGGATACGAGCAGTACTTC.

This clonotype was recorded a few times. The CDR3 here is CASSFARGDYRGYNEQFF. The CDR3 region has the DNA TGTGCCAGCAGCTTCGCGAGGGGGGATTATAGGGGGTACAATGAGCAGTTCTTC. V and J are TRBV5-6 and TRBJ2-1; D may correspond to TRBD1 or TRBD2 (6 bases each). This CDR3 has 18 amino acids. CDR1 is SGHDT, CDR2 YYEEEE, per germline. The germline V and J ends were trimmed by 2 bases and 4 bases, with 22 bases remaining between them.